The present T cell receptor (beta chain) was sequenced within a study of CD8 T cells in ankylosing spondylitis. Broader study findings: A subset of motif variants has previously been described in the synovial fluid and blood of reactive arthritis. A motif of 7 or 8 highly homologous TCR beta variants was seen as apparently characteristic of ankylosing spondylitis blood.

Trimming cost V 4 bases and J 5 bases, with 17 bases left between them. The CDR3 loop spans 15 amino acids. Germline V gene lookup returns CDR1 SGHTS and CDR2 YDEGEE. This clonotype was detected only a few times. Antigen: not known. TCRdb re-called the 5' RACE reads through MiXCR, storing one row per CDR3 protein. The data contain about 220,000 distinct CDR3 sequences, 7.3% of them singletons. The J gene is TRBJ2-3, the V gene TRBV5-8; D gene unclear. Material for sequencing was blood, either unsorted or a sorted T cell fraction (not recorded which). The origin of this receptor is a male donor with ankylosing spondylitis. The CDR3 DNA sequence: TGTGCCAGCAGCCATAGAGAGTTTCGTAGAGATACGCAGTATTTT. This codes for CASSHREFRRDTQYF.